This T cell receptor beta chain was captured by sequencing in a study of Graves' ophthalmopathy and Graves' hyperthyroidism. The CDR3 runs 8 residues. Germline CDR1 SGHTA, CDR2 FQGNSA. The TCR beta CDR3 regions underwent amplification from RNA transcripts. HTBI-primed RT-PCR formed the first round, and a multiplex PCR formed the second. Via MiXCR, TCRdb re-called the multiplex PCR reads, giving one row per CDR3 protein. The sample lists 500,000 to 800,000 distinct CDR3 sequences; more than 40% were seen once. About this clonotype itself: Relative to the germline gene, one junction end is altered; a read error may explain this.

A duration under 3 months, NOSPECS ≥4, CAS ≥3 and moderate-to-severe activity characterized the donors with ophthalmopathy. This receptor was obtained from an adult man with Graves' ophthalmopathy. The chain combines TRBV7-2 with TRBJ2-5; D uncertain. Sequenced sample: peripheral blood. CDR3 sequence: CASSSWSF. The CDR3 nucleotides read TGTGCCAGCAGCTCCTGGTCCTTC.